The clone carrying this T cell receptor (beta chain) was seen a few times. The germline V gene encodes CDR1 SEHNR and CDR2 FQNEAQ (reference sequence). This CDR3 region has 13 residues. Trimming cost V 2 bases and J 6 bases, with 10 bases left between them. Authors' analysis steps: Researchers report that nucleated cell counts were estimated from reference gene primer amplification. Libraries were prepared by immunoSEQ multiplex PCR; TCRdb keeps only in-frame clonotypes and omits some of them. The V and J calls and clone size are taken from that table; D and trimming were inferred from the DNA. The sample holds some 66,000 clones, about nine tenths seen once. The data were obtained in a study of blood T cell repertoires in COVID-19. As for the study in general: Acute-phase and convalescent COVID-19 samples originated in the United States, Italy and Spain. The analysed material was cDNA or gDNA that came from T cells, B-cell-depleted T cells, or PBMCs.

This receptor was obtained from a human donor in a cohort sampled during active COVID-19. Sample: peripheral blood. J is TRBJ1-1 and V is TRBV7-9; D is ambiguous. The CDR3 DNA is TGTGCCAGCAGCTTAACGTTAGAGTCTGAAGCTTTCTTT. Amino acid sequence: CASSLTLESEAFF.